This passage covers 23 T cell receptor beta chains from one sample sequenced in a study of shared clonotypes between healthy human individuals. Assay used: immunoSEQ multiplex PCR; TCRdb lists only in-frame clones, some missing. The sample lists 950,000 to 1,100,000 clones; around 78% were seen once. Sequenced input: memory CD4+ T cells from PBMCs. Documented subset: CD45RA-negative fraction. The receptor source for this set is a man between 18 and 29 years old in good health. Some clones in this sample may be carry-over from other donors' samples.

The chain uses TRBV15 and TRBJ2-3, with unresolved D. Germline CDR1 and CDR2: LNHNV and YYDKDF (reference sequence). The V and J ends lost 3 bases and 8 bases respectively, with 15 bases between them. The CDR3 is made up of 14 amino acids. CDR3 nucleotide sequence: TGTGCCACCAGCAGTGCAGCCCCCCGAGGTACGCAGTATTTT. Translating gives CATSSAAPRGTQYF. The full variable domain, rest sourced from reference TRBV15 and TRBJ2-3, is DAMVIQNPRYQVTQFGKPVTLSCSQTLNHNVMYWYQQKSSQAPKLLFHYYDKDFNNEADTPDNFQSRRPNTSFCFLDIRSPGLGDTAMYLCATSSAAPRGTQYFGPGTRLTVL.

The chain has TRBV9 and TRBJ2-7, with D perhaps TRBD1 or TRBD2 (5 bases each). Germline CDR1 is SGDLS and CDR2 is YYNGEE. Trimming left V 4 bases short and J 2 bases short, with 13 bases between. The CDR3 spans 14 residues. The CDR3 reads CASSSRDGPYEQYF. The DNA of the CDR3 is TGTGCCAGCAGCTCCCGGGACGGGCCCTACGAGCAGTACTTC.

This chain connects TRBV2 to TRBJ2-7; no definite D call. Germline V gene data show CDR1 as SNHLY and CDR2 as FYNNEI. V lost 4 bases to trimming and J lost 7 bases, with 17 bases between them. This CDR3 is built from 14 residues. CDR3 sequence reads: CASSGNWPTWEQYF. CDR3 DNA: TGTGCCAGCAGTGGGAATTGGCCTACCTGGGAGCAGTACTTC.

This clone was found many times. The same CDR3 can be traced to other DNA sequences in this sample. The genes are TRBV7-2 and TRBJ2-7; D remains ambiguous. This CDR3 has 12 amino acids. Between the trimmed V and J ends, which lost 5 bases and 0 bases, there was a span of 5 bases. Germline V CDR1 and CDR2: SGHTA, FQGNSA. CDR3 DNA sequence: TGTGCCAGCAGCCCTTCCTCCTACGAGCAGTACTTC. Its translation is CASSPSSYEQYF. Full variable domain (outside the CDR3, taken from reference TRBV7-2 and TRBJ2-7): GAGVSQSPSNKVTEKGKDVELRCDPISGHTALYWYRQSLGQGLEFLIYFQGNSAPDKSGLPSDRFSAERTGGSVSTLTIQRTQQEDSAVYLCASSPSSYEQYFGPGTRLTVT.

This clone was counted a few times. V usage is TRBV2 and J usage is TRBJ1-4; D unresolved. The CDR3 has 14 amino acids. In germline, CDR1 is SNHLY, CDR2 FYNNEI. The ends were cut back, 4 bases at V and 3 bases at J, with 9 bases in the middle. Written as DNA, the CDR3 is TGTGCCAGCAGTGTCAGTCCCGCTAATGAAAAACTGTTTTTT. This encodes CASSVSPANEKLFF. The complete variable domain, with remaining parts taken from reference TRBV2 and TRBJ1-4, reads EPEVTQTPSHQVTQMGQEVILRCVPISNHLYFYWYRQILGQKVEFLVSFYNNEISEKSEIFDDQFSVERPDGSNFTLKIRSTKLEDSAMYFCASSVSPANEKLFFGSGTQLSVL.

The chain employs TRBV5-1 and TRBJ1-3; possibly TRBD1 for D (5 bases). This CDR3 has 14 residues. Between the trimmed V and J ends, which lost 3 bases and 4 bases, there was a span of 11 bases. Germline V gene lookup returns CDR1 SGHRS and CDR2 YFSETQ. Written as DNA, the CDR3 is TGCGCCAGCAGCTCGACGGGGACGGGAAACACCATATATTTT. This gives the protein CASSSTGTGNTIYF.

This chain links TRBV25-1 with TRBJ2-7; 11 bases match TRBD1. CDR1 and CDR2 from the germline V gene are MGHDK and SYGVNS. The CDR3 has 14 amino acids. Trimming at V came to 9 bases and at J to 9 bases, leaving 13 bases not matched to a gene. The CDR3 region is CARKFRDRGFGQYF. CDR3 bases: TGTGCCAGGAAATTCCGGGACAGGGGGTTCGGGCAGTACTTC.

The chain is built from TRBV6-1 and TRBJ2-7, with TRBD2 matching over 10 bases. V lost 2 bases to trimming and J lost 6 bases; unmatched junction nucleotides: 4. Germline CDR1 is MNHNS and CDR2 is SASEGT. The CDR3 extends over 14 amino acids. The CDR3 reads CASSESSGRGEQYF. The CDR3 coding sequence is TGTGCCAGCAGTGAATCGAGCGGGAGGGGCGAGCAGTACTTC.

V is TRBV7-8 and J is TRBJ2-5; the match to TRBD1 covers 9 bases. V lost 4 bases, J lost 5 bases, and 5 bases stayed unmatched. CDR1 SGHVS and CDR2 FQNEAQ come from the germline V gene. The CDR3 length is 14 residues. DNA of the CDR3: TGTGCCAGCAGCTCACAGGGGGCGGCGGAGACCCAGTACTTC. Amino acids: CASSSQGAAETQYF.

This chain joins TRBV5-1 and TRBJ2-1; possible D gene TRBD1, 5 bases. The germline V gene encodes CDR1 SGHRS and CDR2 YFSETQ. CDR3 length: 16 amino acids. With 4 bases removed from V and 3 bases from J, the gap between germline ends came to 17 bases. CDR3 loop: CASSLPGLSRYNEQFF. In nucleotides, the CDR3 is TGCGCCAGCAGCCTTCCAGGGTTATCCCGCTACAATGAGCAGTTCTTC.

The chain joins TRBV7-2 to TRBJ2-3; 7 bases line up with TRBD2. CDR1 SGHTA and CDR2 FQGNSA come from the germline V gene. The CDR3 spans 17 residues. V lost 6 bases to trimming and J lost 4 bases; unmatched junction nucleotides: 16. The CDR3: CASSSGSWRGSSDTQYF. The CDR3 bases are TGTGCCAGCAGTTCGGGGAGTTGGCGCGGGAGCTCAGATACGCAGTATTTT.

This chain connects TRBV30 to TRBJ2-1, with a weak D call TRBD1 (5 bases). Trimming pared 2 bases from V and 12 bases from J, leaving 11 bases between. CDR1 is GTSNPN and CDR2 is SVGIG in the germline V gene (reference sequence). The CDR3 spans 11 residues. The CDR3: CAWSLTGRQFF. The DNA of the CDR3 is TGTGCCTGGAGTCTCACAGGCCGGCAGTTCTTC.

This clone was counted once. This CDR3 is CASSSEQGAEFRYTF. The CDR3 DNA sequence: TGTGCCAGCAGCTCGGAACAGGGGGCTGAATTTCGCTACACCTTC. The J gene is TRBJ1-2, the V gene TRBV5-8; 9 positions agree with TRBD1. Germline CDR1 reads SGHTS; CDR2 reads YDEGEE. J was trimmed by 9 bases and V by 3 bases; bases with no gene match: 12. The CDR3 runs 15 residues.

This chain links TRBV7-9 with TRBJ1-1; a possible D gene is TRBD1 (6 bases). The CDR3 is made up of 13 amino acids. Germline assignment: CDR1 SEHNR and CDR2 FQNEAQ (reference sequence). V gave up 1 base and J gave up 10 bases, with 13 bases separating them. Written as DNA, the CDR3 is TGTGCCAGCAGCTTAGAGGGGGGGAGAGGAGCTTTCTTT. Translating it yields CASSLEGGRGAFF.

V and J are TRBV5-4 and TRBJ2-5; the match to TRBD2 covers 9 bases. The trim removed 2 bases at V and 5 bases at J, leaving 10 bases unmatched. Germline V gene data show CDR1 as SGHNT and CDR2 as YYREEE (reference sequence). The CDR3 extends over 16 amino acids. CDR3 sequence: CASSLGSSGRRETQYF. The DNA of the CDR3 is TGTGCCAGCAGCTTAGGTAGTAGCGGGAGACGTGAGACCCAGTACTTC.

The V gene is TRBV29-1, the J gene TRBJ2-7; 7 bases line up with TRBD1. CDR3 length equals 12 residues. With V trimmed by 6 bases and J by 4 bases, 6 bases remained unmatched. Germline lookup yields CDR1 SQVTM and CDR2 ANQGSEA. As DNA, the CDR3 is TGCAGCGTAACTACGGGACAGTACGAGCAGTACTTC. Its translation is CSVTTGQYEQYF.

This clone has a single count. This rearrangement joins TRBV2 to TRBJ2-1; D perhaps matches TRBD1 (6 bases). This CDR3 is 13 amino acids long. With 8 bases removed from V and 2 bases from J, the gap between germline ends came to 10 bases. CDR1 is SNHLY, CDR2 FYNNEI, per germline. The CDR3 reads CASRQETYNEQFF. The CDR3 DNA reads TGTGCCAGCCGACAGGAAACCTACAATGAGCAGTTCTTC.

The chain is built from TRBV5-1 and TRBJ1-1; 8 bases are a match to TRBD1. From germline, CDR1 is SGHRS and CDR2 YFSETQ. The CDR3 covers 13 residues. The V segment lost 4 bases and the J segment 7 bases; nucleotides outside the gene matches: 6. The CDR3 region is CASSPDRDLEAFF. CDR3 coding DNA: TGCGCCAGCAGCCCGGACAGGGACCTTGAAGCTTTCTTT.

The J gene is TRBJ1-1, the V gene TRBV28; D unresolved. Trimming stripped 6 bases from V and 3 bases from J, with 20 bases between. Germline V CDR1 and CDR2: MDHEN, SYDVKM. The CDR3 has 16 residues. The CDR3 here is CASSPPSTFADTEAFF. CDR3 DNA sequence: TGTGCCAGCAGCCCCCCCTCGACATTCGCGGACACTGAAGCTTTCTTT.

This chain links TRBV30 with TRBJ2-7, with a possible D match to TRBD1 (6 bases). The germline gives CDR1 GTSNPN, CDR2 SVGIG (reference sequence). Trimming stripped 1 base from V and 9 bases from J, with 13 bases between. CDR3 length: 12 amino acids. The CDR3 bases are TGTGCCTGGAGTGGGACAGCTGTCGGGCAGTACTTC. This encodes CAWSGTAVGQYF.

V is TRBV27 and J is TRBJ2-7; either TRBD1 or TRBD2 may fit D (5 bases each). Germline V gene lookup returns CDR1 MNHEY and CDR2 SMNVEV (reference sequence). V lost 1 base and J lost 8, with 9 bases in between. The CDR3 sequence is 12 residues long. The CDR3 coding sequence is TGTGCCAGCAGTTTATTGGGGGAGCAGCAGTACTTC. This translates into CASSLLGEQQYF.

This sequence joins TRBV11-2 and TRBJ2-7, with D tentatively TRBD1 (6 bases). With 8 bases removed from V and 2 bases from J, the gap between germline ends came to 13 bases. Germline V gene lookup returns CDR1 SGHAT and CDR2 FQNNGV. The CDR3 totals 13 residues. CDR3 nucleotide sequence: TGTGCCAGCTCATTGGACAGCACCTACGAGCAGTACTTC. Protein: CASSLDSTYEQYF.

The chain is built from TRBV6-5 and TRBJ2-6; TRBD2 might be the D (5 bases). With 6 bases removed from V and 0 bases from J, the gap between germline ends came to 9 bases. Germline CDR1 MNHEY, CDR2 SVGAGI. The CDR3 length is 15 residues. The CDR3 spells CASRPTSSGANVLTF. The DNA for the CDR3 is TGTGCCAGCAGACCCACTAGCTCTGGGGCCAACGTCCTGACTTTC.